Following are 28 T cell receptor beta chains from one sample sequenced in a study of T cells after yellow fever vaccination. TCRdb used MiXCR to reprocess the 5' RACE reads, holding one entry per CDR3 protein. The data contain some 96,000 distinct CDR3 sequences, 7.5% to 10% of them singletons. This specimen consisted of CD8+ T cells not binding an NS4B(214-222) dextramer, sorted from PBMCs, obtained less than 16 days after the first yellow fever vaccination. These receptor sequences come from a man aged 18 to 30 who received the YFV17D yellow fever vaccine.

The chain employs TRBV20-1 and TRBJ2-5; the D gene could be TRBD1 or TRBD2 (6 bases each). The CDR3 is 14 residues long. CDR1 and CDR2 (germline): DFQATT, SNEGSKA (reference sequence). Trimming removed 3 bases at V and 4 bases at J, with 15 bases between. The CDR3 loop is CSASPRGGRETQYF. The CDR3 DNA reads as TGCAGTGCTAGCCCCCGAGGGGGGCGAGAGACCCAGTACTTC.

This clonotype was seen only a few times. The CDR3 DNA reads TGTGCCAGCAGTTACCGGGACAGGGTTGACAATGAGCAGTTCTTC. Amino acids: CASSYRDRVDNEQFF. The V gene is TRBV27, the J gene TRBJ2-1; TRBD1 matches at 9 bases. This CDR3 region has 15 residues. The junction had 6 bases not matched to a gene; V was cut back by 4 bases and J by 5 bases. The germline gives CDR1 MNHEY, CDR2 SMNVEV (reference sequence).

The genes are TRBV5-1 and TRBJ1-4, with unresolved D. The CDR3 runs to 14 residues. Germline CDR1 and CDR2: SGHRS and YFSETQ. The germline V and J ends were trimmed by 1 base and 4 bases, with 8 bases remaining between them. The CDR3 nucleotides are TGCGCCAGCAGCTTGCGCAGGTTTAATGAAAAACTGTTTTTT. Translation: CASSLRRFNEKLFF.

This clonotype was observed once. The chain joins TRBV4-3 to TRBJ1-1; TRBD1 might be the D (6 bases). V was cut by 3 bases and J by 4 bases, with 9 bases left in between. The germline V gene has CDR1 LGHNA and CDR2 YSLEER. The length of the CDR3 is 13 residues. The CDR3 reads CASSHTGSTEAFF. CDR3 sequence (DNA): TGCGCCAGCAGCCATACAGGGTCCACTGAAGCTTTCTTT.

This clonotype was recorded a few times. V and J are TRBV5-6 and TRBJ2-7, with D hard to call. The CDR3 contains 14 residues. Per the germline V gene, CDR1 is SGHDT and CDR2 is YYEEEE. The ends were cut back, 6 bases at V and 3 bases at J, with 16 bases in the middle. CDR3 coding DNA: TGTGCCAGCACCTGGTCTATACTGGACTACGAGCAGTACTTC. This translates into CASTWSILDYEQYF.

The chain employs TRBV27 and TRBJ2-1; perhaps TRBD2 as D (6 bases). Per the germline V gene, CDR1 is MNHEY and CDR2 is SMNVEV (reference sequence). The CDR3 totals 12 residues. The V and J ends lost 9 bases and 7 bases respectively, with 13 bases between them. CDR3 DNA sequence: TGTGCCAGTAGGGACTTCCTGAATGAGCAGTTCTTC. Its translation is CASRDFLNEQFF.

This clonotype showed up just a few times. This rearrangement joins TRBV5-1 to TRBJ2-1; D may be TRBD2 (6 bases). The CDR3 extends over 14 amino acids. In germline, CDR1 is SGHRS, CDR2 YFSETQ. V lost 4 bases to trimming and J lost 9 bases, with 17 bases between them. The chain's CDR3 is CASSPNSLGGEQFF. CDR3 DNA sequence: TGCGCCAGCAGCCCGAACTCATTGGGGGGTGAGCAGTTCTTC.

In its sample, this clonotype was seen a few times. V is TRBV7-9 and J is TRBJ1-1; D is undetermined. This CDR3 spans 13 amino acids. V gave up 7 bases and J gave up 3 bases, with 12 bases separating them. CDR1 is SEHNR, CDR2 FQNEAQ, per germline (reference sequence). The CDR3 bases are TGTGCCAGCACCCAAGAGGTGTACACTGAAGCTTTCTTT. Translating it yields CASTQEVYTEAFF. The complete variable domain, with remaining parts taken from reference TRBV7-9 and TRBJ1-1, reads DTGVSQNPRHKITKRGQNVTFRCDPISEHNRLYWYRQTLGQGPEFLTYFQNEAQLEKSRLLSDRFSAERPKGSFSTLEIQRTEQGDSAMYLCASTQEVYTEAFFGQGTRLTVV.

The table lists this clonotype with a few counts. J is TRBJ1-1 and V is TRBV19; D is unresolved. CDR1 and CDR2 (germline): LNHDA, SQIVND (reference sequence). Trimming pared 3 bases from V and 4 bases from J, leaving 12 bases between. The CDR3 is made up of 14 amino acids. For the CDR3, the DNA is TGTGCCAGTAGTATTCTCTCGGGGAGCACTGAAGCTTTCTTT. Protein: CASSILSGSTEAFF.

The chain carries TRBV4-3 and TRBJ1-2; D perhaps matches TRBD1 (5 bases). V was shortened by 0 bases and J by 3 bases, with 17 bases between the two germline ends. The CDR3 is made up of 17 amino acids. Germline V gives CDR1 LGHNA, CDR2 YSLEER. This CDR3 is CASSQDLTGPLYYGYTF. CDR3 coding DNA: TGCGCCAGCAGCCAAGATCTAACGGGGCCCCTCTACTATGGCTACACCTTC.

The V call is TRBV11-2, the J call TRBJ1-2, with 7 bases identical to TRBD1. The CDR3 loop spans 15 amino acids. Germline loops: CDR1 SGHAT, CDR2 FQNNGV. J gave up 4 bases and V 5 bases, and 10 bases lay outside the gene matches. CDR3 nucleotides: TGTGCCAGCAGCCGCGGACAGGTTGTCGGCTATGGCTACACCTTC. This translates into CASSRGQVVGYGYTF.

This clonotype was counted between two and nine times. The rearrangement uses TRBV6-1 and TRBJ2-1; 7 bases line up with TRBD1. J gave up 2 bases and V 6 bases, and 1 base lay outside the gene matches. The CDR3 totals 13 residues. Looked up from germline, CDR1 is MNHNS and CDR2 is SASEGT. As DNA, the CDR3 is TGTGCCAGCAGGGACAGGCCCTACAATGAGCAGTTCTTC. This encodes CASRDRPYNEQFF.

The J gene is TRBJ2-7, the V gene TRBV7-8; D not certain. Looked up from germline, CDR1 is SGHVS and CDR2 is FQNEAQ. The CDR3 contains 13 residues. Trimming stripped 5 bases from V and 0 bases from J, with 8 bases between. The CDR3 DNA is TGTGCCAGCAGCCCACCAAGCTCCTACGAGCAGTACGTC. Translation: CASSPPSSYEQYV.

This clonotype was seen repeatedly, ten times or more. This chain connects TRBV20-1 to TRBJ2-3; TRBD2 aligns across 12 bases. Germline V gives CDR1 DFQATT, CDR2 SNEGSKA (reference sequence). This CDR3 contains 15 residues. The J segment lost 2 bases and the V segment lost 4 bases, leaving 4 bases of the junction unmatched. CDR3: CSATTSGGSTDTQYF. For the CDR3, the DNA is TGCAGTGCTACGACTAGCGGGGGTTCCACAGATACGCAGTATTTT.

This clonotype was detected a few times. V usage is TRBV7-8 and J usage is TRBJ2-5; 9 bases map to TRBD1. V was clipped by 4 bases and J by 2 bases; unmatched bases: 11. Per germline, CDR1 SGHVS and CDR2 FQNEAQ. The CDR3 runs 17 residues. In DNA, the CDR3 is TGTGCCAGCAGCTCCCGACAGGGGGTTTTAAAACAAGAGACCCAGTACTTC. Translating gives CASSSRQGVLKQETQYF.

The sample holds many counts of this clonotype. The chain combines TRBV9 with TRBJ2-7; the D is unclear. The ends were cut back, 2 bases at V and 6 bases at J, with 9 bases in the middle. The CDR3 totals 12 residues. The V gene's germline CDR1 is SGDLS and CDR2 YYNGEE. This CDR3 is CASSVGSSEQYF. The CDR3 DNA reads TGTGCCAGCAGCGTGGGTAGCTCCGAGCAGTACTTC.

The gene calls are TRBV27 and TRBJ1-5; D remains ambiguous. The V and J ends lost 2 bases and 4 bases respectively, with 9 bases between them. Germline-derived CDR1 and CDR2 are MNHEY and SMNVEV (reference sequence). The CDR3 spans 14 residues. In DNA, the CDR3 is TGTGCCAGCAGTTTAGGGTATCCTAATCAGCCCCAGCATTTT. Its translation is CASSLGYPNQPQHF.

This chain connects TRBV27 to TRBJ2-5; perhaps D is TRBD1 or TRBD2 (6 bases each). The CDR3 consists of 15 residues. Per germline, CDR1 MNHEY and CDR2 SMNVEV (reference sequence). Trimming took off 2 bases at V and 5 bases at J, with 15 bases between the two ends. CDR3 nucleotides: TGTGCCAGCAGTTTAACGAGGGGGGCGGGGGAGACCCAGTACTTC. Its translation is CASSLTRGAGETQYF.

This clonotype was found a few times. V gene TRBV12-3 or TRBV12-4 combines with J gene TRBJ2-5, with D possibly matching TRBD2 (6 bases). Trimming removed 6 bases at V and 2 bases at J, with 16 bases between. The CDR3 spans 15 residues. CDR3 residues: CASRPGGVSQETQYF. CDR3 DNA: TGTGCCAGCAGACCCGGAGGGGTCTCTCAAGAGACCCAGTACTTC.

This rearrangement joins TRBV5-4 to TRBJ2-3; tentative D call: TRBD2 (6 bases). This CDR3 has 18 residues. Trimming removed 0 bases at V and 0 bases at J, with 17 bases between. CDR1 and CDR2 from the germline V gene are SGHNT and YYREEE (reference sequence). In nucleotides, the CDR3 is TGTGCCAGCAGCTTGGATTCTGAGGACTATTCTAGCACAGATACGCAGTATTTT. This encodes CASSLDSEDYSSTDTQYF. Supplemented by reference TRBV5-4 and TRBJ2-3, the full variable domain reads ETGVTQSPTHLIKTRGQQVTLRCSSQSGHNTVSWYQQALGQGPQFIFQYYREEENGRGNFPPRFSGLQFPNYSSELNVNALELDDSALYLCASSLDSEDYSSTDTQYFGPGTRLTVL.

This clonotype was seen repeatedly, ten times or more. The chain combines TRBV10-2 with TRBJ1-1, with D possibly being TRBD1 (5 bases). Germline V gives CDR1 WSHSY, CDR2 SAAADI. The CDR3 loop spans 13 amino acids. V was shortened by 3 bases and J by 4 bases, with 9 bases between the two germline ends. The CDR3 sequence: CASSDRESTEAFF. DNA for the CDR3: TGCGCCAGCAGTGACAGGGAGAGCACTGAAGCTTTCTTT.

The chain recombines TRBV10-3 with TRBJ2-4, with D maybe TRBD1 (5 bases). CDR3 size: 15 residues. V dropped 2 bases and J dropped 1 base, with 9 bases sitting between them. Per germline, CDR1 ENHRY and CDR2 SYGVKD. The CDR3 loop is CAISEDSFAKNIQYF. The CDR3 DNA follows: TGTGCCATCAGTGAGGACAGTTTTGCCAAAAACATTCAGTACTTC.

Here the CDR3 DNA reads TGTGCCAGCAGCCAAGATTTAGGGGGGGGCTCCTACAATGAGCAGTTCTTC. Its protein is CASSQDLGGGSYNEQFF. The V and J genes are TRBV3-1 and TRBJ2-1; tentative D call: TRBD2 (7 bases). The ends were cut back, 0 bases at V and 0 bases at J, with 12 bases in the middle. CDR3 size: 17 residues. Germline CDR1 and CDR2: LGHDT and YNNKEL (reference sequence).

In its sample, this clonotype was seen a few times. The rearrangement uses TRBV7-2 and TRBJ1-6, with TRBD1 matching over 8 bases. The CDR3 covers 17 residues. Germline lookup yields CDR1 SGHTA and CDR2 FQGNSA. The V segment lost 7 bases and the J segment 9 bases; nucleotides outside the gene matches: 17. This chain's CDR3 is CASITGQGAISGSPLHF. The CDR3 DNA follows: TGTGCCAGCATCACGGGGCAGGGGGCGATTTCGGGTTCACCCCTCCACTTT.

This clonotype was recorded at least ten times. The CDR3 DNA sequence: TGCGCCAGCAGCTTGGGATTCTCGGGGGGGGCCGCCAATGAGCAGTTCTTC. Translating it yields CASSLGFSGGAANEQFF. The V gene is TRBV5-1, the J gene TRBJ2-1; 8 bases agree with TRBD2. Germline V CDR1 and CDR2: SGHRS, YFSETQ. The CDR3 is 17 residues long. V trimming: 0 bases; J trimming: 6 bases; junction bases outside the gene matches: 11.

This clonotype was seen only a few times. The chain couples TRBV18 to TRBJ2-7; tentatively, D is TRBD1 or TRBD2 (5 bases each). This CDR3 contains 13 residues. Germline V lookup: CDR1 KGHSH, CDR2 LQKENI. The germline V and J ends were trimmed by 3 bases and 3 bases, with 9 bases remaining between them. The CDR3 spells CASSPGPRYEQYF. The DNA of the CDR3 is TGTGCCAGCTCACCGGGACCGCGCTACGAGCAGTACTTC.

In its sample, this clonotype was seen many times. The chain employs TRBV20-1 and TRBJ2-1; TRBD2 agrees at 12 bases. J was trimmed by 3 bases and V by 1 base; bases with no gene match: 4. Germline CDR1 DFQATT, CDR2 SNEGSKA (reference sequence). The CDR3 runs 16 residues. The CDR3: CSARASGGANYNEQFF. The CDR3 DNA sequence: TGCAGTGCTAGAGCTAGCGGGGGGGCCAACTACAATGAGCAGTTCTTC.

This chain connects TRBV4-3 to TRBJ2-5, with D perhaps being TRBD1 or TRBD2 (6 bases each). Germline-derived CDR1 and CDR2 are LGHNA and YSLEER. CDR3 length: 16 residues. The V gene lost 3 bases and the J gene lost 6 bases, with 20 bases spanning the gap. CDR3 sequence reads: CASSQSQRGARQTQYF. The CDR3 DNA follows: TGCGCCAGCAGCCAGAGCCAAAGGGGGGCGAGGCAGACCCAGTACTTC.